Listed here are 7 T cell receptor beta chains from one sample, sequenced in a study of blood T cell repertoires in COVID-19. Profiling relied on immunoSEQ multiplex PCR, and the TCRdb table lists in-frame clones only, not all of them. The sample includes 150,000 to 200,000 clones, 90% to 95% of them seen just once. Sequences were obtained from peripheral blood. The receptor set was obtained from a woman aged 45-65 years with acute or convalescent COVID-19.

On this clone: The sample has other DNA sequences that encode this CDR3 too. The gene calls are TRBV20-1 and TRBJ2-3, with no clear D. The CDR3 spans 11 residues. Germline V gene data show CDR1 as DFQATT and CDR2 as SNEGSKA (reference sequence). With 7 bases removed from V and 3 bases from J, the gap between germline ends came to 8 bases. CDR3 loop: CSGRGTDTQYF. CDR3 coding DNA: TGCAGTGGGAGAGGAACAGATACGCAGTATTTT.

This chain connects TRBV28 to TRBJ1-1; possible D gene TRBD1, 6 bases. V was clipped by 7 bases and J by 0 bases, with 9 bases between them. Germline CDR1 MDHEN, CDR2 SYDVKM. The length of the CDR3 is 13 residues. In nucleotides, the CDR3 is TGTGCCAGCACTCGGACAGTGAACACTGAAGCTTTCTTT. This sequence encodes CASTRTVNTEAFF. The full variable domain, its missing parts supplied by reference TRBV28 and TRBJ1-1, is DVKVTQSSRYLVKRTGEKVFLECVQDMDHENMFWYRQDPGLGLRLIYFSYDVKMKEKGDIPEGYSVSREKKERFSLILESASTNQTSMYLCASTRTVNTEAFFGQGTRLTVV.

The rearrangement joins TRBV19 to TRBJ1-5; 11 bases align to TRBD1. The germline V gene encodes CDR1 LNHDA and CDR2 SQIVND (reference sequence). With 4 bases clipped from V and 4 bases from J, the junction kept 6 bases outside the gene matches. This CDR3 spans 16 amino acids. The CDR3 bases are TGTGCCAGTAGTAGGACAGGGGGCGAGGGTAATCAGCCCCAGCATTTT. It encodes CASSRTGGEGNQPQHF.

V and J are TRBV27 and TRBJ1-6; D is ambiguous. V was cut by 5 bases and J by 9 bases, with 8 bases left in between. CDR1 and CDR2 (germline): MNHEY, SMNVEV (reference sequence). This CDR3 has 12 residues. CDR3 protein: CASSPFGSPLHF. CDR3 DNA sequence: TGTGCCAGCAGTCCGTTCGGTTCACCCCTCCACTTT.

This rearrangement joins TRBV5-5 to TRBJ1-3, with a possible D match to TRBD1 (5 bases). CDR1 and CDR2 (germline): SGHKS, YYEKEE (reference sequence). V lost 4 bases to trimming and J lost 4 bases, with 12 bases between them. This CDR3 spans 14 amino acids. The CDR3 here is CASSPLNRGNTIYF. In nucleotides, the CDR3 is TGTGCCAGCAGCCCTTTAAACAGGGGAAACACCATATATTTT.

This chain links TRBV28 with TRBJ1-1; D is undetermined. Trimming left V 2 bases short and J 4 bases short, with 8 bases between. CDR1 is MDHEN, CDR2 SYDVKM, per germline. This CDR3 has 13 residues. The CDR3 reads CASSLGVSTEAFF. In DNA form, the CDR3 reads TGTGCCAGCAGTTTAGGAGTGTCCACTGAAGCTTTCTTT.

This clone occurred many times. This chain connects TRBV10-3 to TRBJ1-5, with D possibly matching TRBD1 (6 bases). Trimming stripped 7 bases from V and 4 bases from J, with 11 bases between. The CDR3 runs 13 residues. CDR1 and CDR2 (germline): ENHRY, SYGVKD. CDR3 amino acids: CAIKGDGNQPQHF. CDR3 nucleotides: TGTGCCATCAAGGGGGACGGGAATCAGCCCCAGCATTTT.